A single count supports the clone carrying this T cell receptor (beta chain). Its antigen is not identified. The entry originates in a study of cytomegalovirus exposure and HLA in healthy donors. Broader study findings: The study labeled fewer than 200 TCR beta chains cytomegalovirus-associated. For presence/absence analyses, sequencing depth was assumed to be roughly uniform across donors.

The CDR3 has 13 amino acids. V was clipped by 3 bases and J by 0 bases, with 6 bases between them. CDR1 is GTSNPN and CDR2 is SVGIG in the germline V gene (reference sequence). Both 60 Vbeta primers and 13 Jbeta primers went into the PCR. Produced via immunoSEQ multiplex PCR; TCRdb's table is partial and in-frame only. Of about 180,000 clones in the sample, roughly 77% are singletons; the top ten hold under 2%. J is TRBJ1-3 and V is TRBV30; D is unclear. The TCR originated in a woman aged 30 to 39 in good health and CMV-seronegative. What was sequenced was PBMCs. DNA for the CDR3: TGTGCCTGGAGCTTAAACTCTGGAAACACCATATATTTT. Translation gives CAWSLNSGNTIYF.